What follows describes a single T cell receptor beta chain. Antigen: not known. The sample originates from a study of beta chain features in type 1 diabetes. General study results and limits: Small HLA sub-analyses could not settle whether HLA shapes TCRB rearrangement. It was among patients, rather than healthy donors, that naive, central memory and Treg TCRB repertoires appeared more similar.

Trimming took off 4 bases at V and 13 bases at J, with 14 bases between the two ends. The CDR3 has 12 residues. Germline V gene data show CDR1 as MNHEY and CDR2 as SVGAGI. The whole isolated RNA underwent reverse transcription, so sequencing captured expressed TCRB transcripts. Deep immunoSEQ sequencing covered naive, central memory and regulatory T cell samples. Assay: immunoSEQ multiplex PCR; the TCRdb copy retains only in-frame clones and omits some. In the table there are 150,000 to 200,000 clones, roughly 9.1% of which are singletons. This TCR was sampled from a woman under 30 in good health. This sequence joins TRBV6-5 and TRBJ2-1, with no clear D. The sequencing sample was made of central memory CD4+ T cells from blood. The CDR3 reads CASSSTLLGQFF. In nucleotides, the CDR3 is TGTGCCAGCAGTTCCACCTTACTCGGTCAGTTCTTC.